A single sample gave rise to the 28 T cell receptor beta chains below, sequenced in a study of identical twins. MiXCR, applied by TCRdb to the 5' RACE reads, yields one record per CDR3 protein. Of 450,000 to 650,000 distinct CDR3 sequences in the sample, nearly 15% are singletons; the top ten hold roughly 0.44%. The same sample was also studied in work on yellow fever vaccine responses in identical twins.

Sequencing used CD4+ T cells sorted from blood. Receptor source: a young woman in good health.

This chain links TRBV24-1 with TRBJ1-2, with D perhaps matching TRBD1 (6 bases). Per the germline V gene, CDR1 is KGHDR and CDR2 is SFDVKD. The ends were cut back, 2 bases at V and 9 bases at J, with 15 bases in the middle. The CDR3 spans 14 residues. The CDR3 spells CATSDSARQERYTF. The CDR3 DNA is TGTGCCACCAGTGATTCCGCCCGACAGGAGCGCTACACCTTC.

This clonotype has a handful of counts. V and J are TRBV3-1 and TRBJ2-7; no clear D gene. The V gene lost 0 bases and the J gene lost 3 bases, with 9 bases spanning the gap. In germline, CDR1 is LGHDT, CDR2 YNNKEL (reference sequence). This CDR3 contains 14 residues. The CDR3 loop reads CASSQDPANYEQYF. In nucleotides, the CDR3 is TGTGCCAGCAGCCAAGATCCAGCCAACTACGAGCAGTACTTC.

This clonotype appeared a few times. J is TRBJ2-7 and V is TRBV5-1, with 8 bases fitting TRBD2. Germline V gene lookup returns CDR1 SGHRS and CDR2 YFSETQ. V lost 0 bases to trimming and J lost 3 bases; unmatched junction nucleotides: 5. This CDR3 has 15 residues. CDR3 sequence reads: CASSLEAGANYEQYF. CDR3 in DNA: TGCGCCAGCAGCTTGGAAGCGGGAGCAAACTACGAGCAGTACTTC.

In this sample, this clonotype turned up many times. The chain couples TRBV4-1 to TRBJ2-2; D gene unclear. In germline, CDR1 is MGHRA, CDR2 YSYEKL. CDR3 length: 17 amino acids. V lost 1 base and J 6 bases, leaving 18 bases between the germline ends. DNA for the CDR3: TGCGCCAGCAGCCAAGTTGATCTGGGGTTTAGGGCCGGGGAGCTGTTTTTT. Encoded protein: CASSQVDLGFRAGELFF.

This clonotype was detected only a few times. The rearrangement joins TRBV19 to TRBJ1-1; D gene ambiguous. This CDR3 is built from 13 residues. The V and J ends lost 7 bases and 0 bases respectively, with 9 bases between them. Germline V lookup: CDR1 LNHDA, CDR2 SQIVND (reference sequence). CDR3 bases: TGTGCCAGTACGGAAAGTTTGAACACTGAAGCTTTCTTT. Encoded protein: CASTESLNTEAFF.

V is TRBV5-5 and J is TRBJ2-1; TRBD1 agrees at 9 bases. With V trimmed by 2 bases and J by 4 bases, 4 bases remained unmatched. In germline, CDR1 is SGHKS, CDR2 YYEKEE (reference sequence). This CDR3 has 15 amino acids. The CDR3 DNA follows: TGTGCCAGCAGCTTTTGGGACAGGGATTACAATGAGCAGTTCTTC. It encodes CASSFWDRDYNEQFF.

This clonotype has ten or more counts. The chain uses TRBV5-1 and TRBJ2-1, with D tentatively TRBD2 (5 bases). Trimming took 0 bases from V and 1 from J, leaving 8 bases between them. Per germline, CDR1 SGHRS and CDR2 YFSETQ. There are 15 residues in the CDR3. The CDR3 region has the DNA TGCGCCAGCAGCTTGGGTGGCGGGTCCTACAATGAGCAGTTCTTC. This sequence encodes CASSLGGGSYNEQFF.

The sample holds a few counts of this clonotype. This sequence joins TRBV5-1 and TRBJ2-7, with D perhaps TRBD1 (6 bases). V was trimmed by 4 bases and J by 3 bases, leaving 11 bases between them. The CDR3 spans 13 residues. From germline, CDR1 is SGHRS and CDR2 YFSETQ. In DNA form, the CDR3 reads TGCGCCAGCAGCCCCGGGACACTCTACGAGCAGTACTTC. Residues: CASSPGTLYEQYF.

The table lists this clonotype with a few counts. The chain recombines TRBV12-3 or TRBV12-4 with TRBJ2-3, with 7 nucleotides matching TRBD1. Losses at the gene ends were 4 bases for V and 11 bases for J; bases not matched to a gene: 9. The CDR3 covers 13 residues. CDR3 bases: TGTGCCAGCAGTTCAAGACAGGGTCCGAGGCAGTATTTT. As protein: CASSSRQGPRQYF.

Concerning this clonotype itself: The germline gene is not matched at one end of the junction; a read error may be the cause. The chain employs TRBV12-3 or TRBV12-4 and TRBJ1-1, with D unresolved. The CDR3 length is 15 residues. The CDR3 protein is CASRLGSGKNTEAFF. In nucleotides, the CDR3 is TGTGCCAGCAGGTTAGGGTCGGGGAAGAACACTGAAGCTTTCTTT.

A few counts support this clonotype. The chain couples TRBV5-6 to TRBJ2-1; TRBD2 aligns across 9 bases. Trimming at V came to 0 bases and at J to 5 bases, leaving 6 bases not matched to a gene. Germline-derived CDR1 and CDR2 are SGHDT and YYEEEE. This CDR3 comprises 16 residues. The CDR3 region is CASSLVSAGGHNEQFF. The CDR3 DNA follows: TGTGCCAGCAGCTTGGTATCGGCGGGGGGGCACAATGAGCAGTTCTTC. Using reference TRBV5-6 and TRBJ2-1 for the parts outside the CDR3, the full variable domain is DAGVTQSPTHLIKTRGQQVTLRCSPKSGHDTVSWYQQALGQGPQFIFQYYEEEERQRGNFPDRFSGHQFPNYSSELNVNALLLGDSALYLCASSLVSAGGHNEQFFGPGTRLTVL.

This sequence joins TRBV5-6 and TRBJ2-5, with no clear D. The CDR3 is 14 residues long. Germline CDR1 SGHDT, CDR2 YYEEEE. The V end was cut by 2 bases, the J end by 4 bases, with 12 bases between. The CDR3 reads CASSLGSVLETQYF. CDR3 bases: TGTGCCAGCAGCTTAGGATCCGTCTTAGAGACCCAGTACTTC.

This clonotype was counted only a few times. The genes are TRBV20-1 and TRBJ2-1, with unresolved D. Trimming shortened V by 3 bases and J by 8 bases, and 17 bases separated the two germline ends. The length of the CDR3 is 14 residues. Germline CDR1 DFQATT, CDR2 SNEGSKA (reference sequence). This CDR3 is CSASRSGRLDEQFF. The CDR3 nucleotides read TGCAGTGCTAGCCGATCGGGTCGATTGGATGAGCAGTTCTTC.

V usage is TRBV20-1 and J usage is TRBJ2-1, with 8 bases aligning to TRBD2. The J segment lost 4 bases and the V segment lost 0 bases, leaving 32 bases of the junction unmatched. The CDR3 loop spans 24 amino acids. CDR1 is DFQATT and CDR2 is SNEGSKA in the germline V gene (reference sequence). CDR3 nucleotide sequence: TGCAGTGCTAGAGATCAACGGGCTAGCGGCAAGCTGACTTATAGCGGGACCCCTTACAATGAGCAGTTCTTC. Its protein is CSARDQRASGKLTYSGTPYNEQFF.

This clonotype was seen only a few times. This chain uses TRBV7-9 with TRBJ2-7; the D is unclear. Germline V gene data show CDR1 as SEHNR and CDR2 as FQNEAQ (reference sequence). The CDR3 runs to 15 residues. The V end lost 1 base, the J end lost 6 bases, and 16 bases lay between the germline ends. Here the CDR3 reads CASSLVVGDLSEQYF. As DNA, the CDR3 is TGTGCCAGCAGCTTAGTGGTCGGCGACCTCTCCGAGCAGTACTTC. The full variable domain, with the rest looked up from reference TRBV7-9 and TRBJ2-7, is DTGVSQNPRHKITKRGQNVTFRCDPISEHNRLYWYRQTLGQGPEFLTYFQNEAQLEKSRLLSDRFSAERPKGSFSTLEIQRTEQGDSAMYLCASSLVVGDLSEQYFGPGTRLTVT.

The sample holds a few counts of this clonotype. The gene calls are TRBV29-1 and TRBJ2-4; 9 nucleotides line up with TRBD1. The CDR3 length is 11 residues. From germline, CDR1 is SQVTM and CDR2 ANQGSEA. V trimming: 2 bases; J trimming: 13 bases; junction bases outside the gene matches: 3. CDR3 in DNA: TGCAGCGTTGAACGGACAGGGGTCCAGTACTTC. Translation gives CSVERTGVQYF. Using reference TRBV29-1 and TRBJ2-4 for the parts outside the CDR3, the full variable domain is SAVISQKPSRDICQRGTSLTIQCQVDSQVTMMFWYRQQPGQSLTLIATANQGSEATYESGFVIDKFPISRPNLTFSTLTVSNMSPEDSSIYLCSVERTGVQYFGAGTRLSVL.

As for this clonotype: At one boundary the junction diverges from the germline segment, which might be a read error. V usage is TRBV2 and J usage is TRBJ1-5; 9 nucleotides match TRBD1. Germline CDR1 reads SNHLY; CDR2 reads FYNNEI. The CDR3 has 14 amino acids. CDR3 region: CASSDTGGKQPQHF. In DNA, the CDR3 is TGTGCCAGCAGTGACACAGGGGGCAAACAGCCCCAGCATTTT.

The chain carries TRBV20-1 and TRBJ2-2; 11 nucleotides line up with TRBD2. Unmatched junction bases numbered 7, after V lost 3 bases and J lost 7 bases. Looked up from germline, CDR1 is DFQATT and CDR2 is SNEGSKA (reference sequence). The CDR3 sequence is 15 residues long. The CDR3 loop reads CSARGTSGLSGELFF. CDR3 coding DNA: TGCAGTGCTAGGGGGACTAGCGGCTTGAGCGGGGAGCTGTTTTTT.

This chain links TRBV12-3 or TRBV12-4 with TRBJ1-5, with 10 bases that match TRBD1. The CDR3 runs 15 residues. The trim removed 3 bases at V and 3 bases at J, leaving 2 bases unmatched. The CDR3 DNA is TGTGCCAGCAGTTTGGGGACAGGGGCCAATCAGCCCCAGCATTTT. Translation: CASSLGTGANQPQHF.

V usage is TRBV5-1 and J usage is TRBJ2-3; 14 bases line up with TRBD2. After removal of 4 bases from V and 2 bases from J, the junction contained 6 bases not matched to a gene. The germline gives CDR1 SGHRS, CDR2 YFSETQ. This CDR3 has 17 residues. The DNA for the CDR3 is TGCGCCAGCAGCCGGGGACTAGCGGGGGCCAACACAGATACGCAGTATTTT. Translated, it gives CASSRGLAGANTDTQYF.

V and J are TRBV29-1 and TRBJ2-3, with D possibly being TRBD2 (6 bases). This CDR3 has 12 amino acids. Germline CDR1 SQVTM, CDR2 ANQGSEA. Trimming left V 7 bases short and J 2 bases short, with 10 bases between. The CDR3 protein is CSGGMNTDTQYF. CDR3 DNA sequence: TGCAGCGGCGGGATGAACACAGATACGCAGTATTTT.

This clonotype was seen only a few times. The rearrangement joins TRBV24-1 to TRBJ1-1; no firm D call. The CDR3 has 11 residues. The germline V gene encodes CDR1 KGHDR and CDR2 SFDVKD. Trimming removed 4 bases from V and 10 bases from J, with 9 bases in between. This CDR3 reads CATSDAWRAFF. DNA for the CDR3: TGTGCCACCAGTGACGCCTGGAGAGCTTTCTTT.

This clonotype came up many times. The CDR3 sequence: CASTFSGSRNNEQFF. The CDR3 coding sequence is TGTGCCAGCACCTTTAGCGGGAGCCGTAACAATGAGCAGTTCTTC. V usage is TRBV12-3 or TRBV12-4 and J usage is TRBJ2-1; TRBD2 aligns across 9 bases. V gave up 7 bases and J gave up 5 bases; unmatched junction bases: 9. CDR3 size: 15 residues.

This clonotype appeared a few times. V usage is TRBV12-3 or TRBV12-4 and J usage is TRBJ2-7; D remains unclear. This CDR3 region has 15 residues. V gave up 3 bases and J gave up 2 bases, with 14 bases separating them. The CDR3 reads CASSFVSSVPYEQYF. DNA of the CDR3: TGTGCCAGCAGTTTTGTATCTTCGGTACCCTACGAGCAGTACTTC.

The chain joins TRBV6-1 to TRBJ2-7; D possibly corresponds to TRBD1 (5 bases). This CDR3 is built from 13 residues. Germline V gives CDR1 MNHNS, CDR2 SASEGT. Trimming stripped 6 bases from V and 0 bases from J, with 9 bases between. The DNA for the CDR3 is TGTGCCAGCAGATCCGACAGCTCCTACGAGCAGTACGTC. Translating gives CASRSDSSYEQYV.

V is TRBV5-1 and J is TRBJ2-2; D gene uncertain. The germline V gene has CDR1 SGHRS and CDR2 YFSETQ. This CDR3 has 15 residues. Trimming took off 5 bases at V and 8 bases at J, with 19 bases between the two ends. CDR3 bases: TGCGCCAGCAGGGCCCCGGGCCCTAATGAAGGGGAGCTGTTTTTT. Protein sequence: CASRAPGPNEGELFF.

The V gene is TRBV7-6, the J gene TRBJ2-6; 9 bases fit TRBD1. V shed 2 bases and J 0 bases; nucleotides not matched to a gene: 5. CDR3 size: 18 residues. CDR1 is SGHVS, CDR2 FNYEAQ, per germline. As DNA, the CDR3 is TGTGCCAGCAGCTTAATGGGACAGGGAGTCTCTGGGGCCAACGTCCTGACTTTC. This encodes CASSLMGQGVSGANVLTF.

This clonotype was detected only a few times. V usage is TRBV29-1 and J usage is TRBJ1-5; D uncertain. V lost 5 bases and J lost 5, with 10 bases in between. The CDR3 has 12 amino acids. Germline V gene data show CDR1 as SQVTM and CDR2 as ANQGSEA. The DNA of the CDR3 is TGCAGCGTTAGGGCCGGTGATCAGCCCCAGCATTTT. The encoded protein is CSVRAGDQPQHF.